This TCR beta chain was sequenced for a study of beta chain features in type 1 diabetes. CDR3 length equals 15 residues. Germline V lookup: CDR1 MNHEY, CDR2 SVGAGI. V was trimmed by 2 bases and J by 9 bases, leaving 17 bases between them. Expressed TCRB transcripts were sequenced after all isolated RNA was converted to cDNA. Sequenced by immunoSEQ multiplex PCR; TCRdb stores in-frame clones only, minus some. The sample has over 100,000 clones, almost 40% seen once. This clone was picked up a small number of times. The V call is TRBV6-5, the J call TRBJ2-1, with TRBD2 as a possible D gene (6 bases). The source of this sequence is a young woman in good health. Sequenced material: stem cell memory CD4+ T cells from blood. CDR3 DNA: TGTGCCAGCAGTTACGCCCTTTGGGGGGATCCTGAGCAGTTCTTC. Its translation is CASSYALWGDPEQFF.